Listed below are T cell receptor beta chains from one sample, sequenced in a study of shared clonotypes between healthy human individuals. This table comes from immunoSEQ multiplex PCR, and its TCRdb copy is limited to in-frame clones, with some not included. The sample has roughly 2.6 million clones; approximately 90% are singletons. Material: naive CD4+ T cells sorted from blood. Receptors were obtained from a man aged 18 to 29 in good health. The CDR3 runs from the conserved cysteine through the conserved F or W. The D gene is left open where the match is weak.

CDR3: CASGLGTGKAGNTIYF
V: TRBV12-5
D: TRBD1
J: TRBJ1-3

CDR3: CASSPGLFSYEQYF
V: TRBV7-2
D: .
J: TRBJ2-7

CDR3: CASSKSGANVLTF
V: TRBV6-1
D: .
J: TRBJ2-6

CDR3: CASSLRDRGPEQYF
V: TRBV5-6
D: TRBD1
J: TRBJ2-7

CDR3: CASSPGTSRLETQYF
V: TRBV9
D: .
J: TRBJ2-5

CDR3: CASSTPEGLAGGSYEQYF
V: TRBV19
D: TRBD2
J: TRBJ2-7

CDR3: CASSQQVNYGYTF
V: TRBV7-2
D: .
J: TRBJ1-2

CDR3: CASSLGQRETQYF
V: TRBV27
D: .
J: TRBJ2-5

CDR3: CASSLRDVGYNEQFF
V: TRBV5-4
D: .
J: TRBJ2-1

CDR3: CASSLSGERTDTQYF
V: TRBV5-1
D: .
J: TRBJ2-3

CDR3: CATSPAPSYNEQFF
V: TRBV5-1
D: .
J: TRBJ2-1

CDR3: CASSQRGKAATNEKLFF
V: TRBV28
D: .
J: TRBJ1-4

CDR3: CACRLRTGGNTEAFF
V: TRBV6-1
D: .
J: TRBJ1-1

CDR3: CASTKQGARGYTF
V: TRBV6-5
D: TRBD1
J: TRBJ1-2

CDR3: CASSPGGNQPQHF
V: TRBV18
D: .
J: TRBJ1-5

CDR3: CASSYLGGTEAFF
V: TRBV6-5
D: .
J: TRBJ1-1

CDR3: CASSIRDRNQPQHF
V: TRBV19
D: TRBD1
J: TRBJ1-5

CDR3: CASSEFQETQYF
V: TRBV10-2
D: .
J: TRBJ2-5

CDR3: CASSHSGRQDNEQFF
V: TRBV7-9
D: .
J: TRBJ2-1

CDR3: CASSPPILTGGTVNTEAFF
V: TRBV18
D: .
J: TRBJ1-1

CDR3: CASSQAGDRTNTEAFF
V: TRBV6-1
D: TRBD1
J: TRBJ1-1

CDR3: CASNPIDLSNQPQHF
V: TRBV19
D: .
J: TRBJ1-5

CDR3: CASSLGGQGELYGYTF
V: TRBV5-4
D: TRBD1
J: TRBJ1-2

CDR3: CASSRGRSDEQYF
V: TRBV6-5
D: .
J: TRBJ2-7

CDR3: CASSERRTANTGELFF
V: TRBV6-4
D: .
J: TRBJ2-2

CDR3: CASSLSIQGGPGELFF
V: TRBV5-1
D: .
J: TRBJ2-2

CDR3: CAISGSQSGRALANEQFF
V: TRBV10-3
D: TRBD2
J: TRBJ2-1

CDR3: CASRSGTVDSPLHF
V: TRBV5-1
D: TRBD1
J: TRBJ1-6

CDR3: CASSLGDVTDTQYF
V: TRBV5-1
D: .
J: TRBJ2-3

CDR3: CASSPPLDTEAFF
V: TRBV6-6
D: .
J: TRBJ1-1

CDR3: CASSSGTANTGELFF
V: TRBV6-5
D: TRBD1
J: TRBJ2-2

CDR3: CASSPAGTGGRETQYF
V: TRBV18
D: TRBD1
J: TRBJ2-5

CDR3: CASTPQGLSYNEQFF
V: TRBV9
D: .
J: TRBJ2-1

CDR3: CAISAGSPNTDTQYF
V: TRBV10-3
D: .
J: TRBJ2-3

CDR3: CASSLSGTGVYEQYF
V: TRBV5-1
D: TRBD1
J: TRBJ2-7

CDR3: CASKKALGRGLQETQYF
V: TRBV7-8
D: .
J: TRBJ2-5

CDR3: CSARIGHEQFF
V: TRBV20-1
D: .
J: TRBJ2-1

CDR3: CASSIQGSSPLHF
V: TRBV19
D: .
J: TRBJ1-6

CDR3: CASSLRGAENTIYF
V: TRBV14
D: .
J: TRBJ1-3

CDR3: CASSPPPPDQPQHF
V: TRBV7-7
D: .
J: TRBJ1-5

CDR3: CASSPEAMAQHF
V: TRBV2
D: .
J: TRBJ1-5

CDR3: CARLDGTGGGYTF
V: TRBV6-5
D: TRBD1
J: TRBJ1-2

CDR3: CASSPPGRTGELFF
V: TRBV18
D: .
J: TRBJ2-2

CDR3: CAWTHESYEQYF
V: TRBV30
D: .
J: TRBJ2-7

CDR3: CASSSQSASYGYTF
V: TRBV7-9
D: .
J: TRBJ1-2

CDR3: CASSEYGRTGGYGQYF
V: TRBV25-1
D: TRBD1
J: TRBJ2-7

CDR3: CASSLLGQGYYGYTF
V: TRBV27
D: TRBD1
J: TRBJ1-2

CDR3: CASTPFAKGAKSWPRTEQYF
V: TRBV27
D: .
J: TRBJ2-7

CDR3: CASSYLDRGRETQYF
V: TRBV6-5
D: TRBD1
J: TRBJ2-5

CDR3: CASSPPRGFGEYEQYF
V: TRBV18
D: .
J: TRBJ2-7

CDR3: CASSRDSRPYEQYF
V: TRBV7-9
D: TRBD1
J: .

CDR3: CASSSEDRAGQPQHF
V: TRBV7-6
D: TRBD1
J: TRBJ1-5

CDR3: CASSVTWGGNSPLHF
V: TRBV9
D: .
J: TRBJ1-6

CDR3: CASSLRGSEQYF
V: TRBV5-6
D: .
J: TRBJ2-7

CDR3: CASSSRGPRGNQPQHF
V: TRBV6-5
D: .
J: TRBJ1-5

CDR3: CASSESTGGTEAFF
V: TRBV6-1
D: .
J: TRBJ1-1